This T cell receptor (beta chain) was profiled in a study of CD4 T cells in relation to SARS-CoV-2 and coronaviruses. Unexposed donor CD4+ T cells date from about 2011-2018, before the COVID-19 pandemic. CD4+ T cells were isolated from the cells after around eleven days of culture. As cell numbers allowed, unexposed-donor CD4+ T cells faced SARS-CoV-2 S/N and four cold-coronavirus spikes. Fresh IL-2 medium replaced half the medium on days 3 and 7. The CDR3 runs 13 residues. Trimming removed 5 bases at V and 8 bases at J, with 14 bases between. Germline assignment: CDR1 SNHLY and CDR2 FYNNEI. Notes on this clone: Its target is not known.

Produced via immunoSEQ multiplex PCR; TCRdb's table is partial and in-frame only. The sample records some 29,000 clones, 60% to 85% being singletons. The clonotype comes from a human donor in good health. Sequencing was carried out using CD4+ T cells from PBMCs, cultured in vitro. The genes are TRBV2 and TRBJ2-3; the D is unclear. The CDR3 loop reads CASSSLTQGTQYF. CDR3 bases: TGTGCCAGCAGTTCCCTTACCCAAGGTACGCAGTATTTT.